Given below is one TCR beta chain in context. Its matching antigen is unknown. The study ran its PCR with 60 Vbeta and 13 Jbeta primers. Libraries were prepared by immunoSEQ multiplex PCR; TCRdb keeps only in-frame clonotypes and omits some of them. This table holds approximately 110,000 clones. This CDR3 contains 11 residues. The ends were cut back, 8 bases at V and 1 base at J, with 5 bases in the middle. From germline, CDR1 is MNHNS and CDR2 SASEGT. This record comes from a study of cytomegalovirus exposure and HLA in healthy donors. Study findings and constraints: Several V segments, TRBV6-2 and TRBV6-3 among them, could not be told apart and were dropped.

V is TRBV6-1 and J is TRBJ1-1; D not resolved. Sequencing was done on a sample of PBMCs. This receptor was taken from a man aged 35 to 55 in good health and CMV-seropositive. CDR3: CASRGNTEAFF. DNA of the CDR3: TGTGCCAGCCGGGGGAACACTGAAGCTTTCTTT.